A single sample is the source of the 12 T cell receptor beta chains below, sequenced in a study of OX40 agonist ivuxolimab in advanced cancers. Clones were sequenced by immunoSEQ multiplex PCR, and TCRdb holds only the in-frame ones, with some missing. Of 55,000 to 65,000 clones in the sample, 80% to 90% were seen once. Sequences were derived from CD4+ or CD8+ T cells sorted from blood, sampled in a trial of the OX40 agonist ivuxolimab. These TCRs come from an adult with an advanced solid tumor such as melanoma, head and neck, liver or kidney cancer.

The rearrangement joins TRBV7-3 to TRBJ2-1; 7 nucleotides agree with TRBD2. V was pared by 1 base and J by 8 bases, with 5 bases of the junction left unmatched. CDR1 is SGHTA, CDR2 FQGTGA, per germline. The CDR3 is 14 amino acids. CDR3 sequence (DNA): TGTGCCAGCAGCTTAAGCGGGAGAATGGATGAGCAGTTCTTC. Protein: CASSLSGRMDEQFF.

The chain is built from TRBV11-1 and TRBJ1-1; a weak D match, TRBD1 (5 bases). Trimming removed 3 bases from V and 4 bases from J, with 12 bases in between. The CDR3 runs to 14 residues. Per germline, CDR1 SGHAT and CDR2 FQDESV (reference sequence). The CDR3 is CASSFSRGRTEAFF. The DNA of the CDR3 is TGTGCCAGCAGCTTCTCGAGGGGCCGCACTGAAGCTTTCTTT.

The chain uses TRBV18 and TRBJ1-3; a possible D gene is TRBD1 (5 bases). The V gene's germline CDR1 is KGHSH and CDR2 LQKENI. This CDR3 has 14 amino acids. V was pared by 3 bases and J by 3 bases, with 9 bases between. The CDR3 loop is CASSPQGHGNTIYF. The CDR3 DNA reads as TGTGCCAGCTCACCGCAGGGTCATGGAAACACCATATATTTT.

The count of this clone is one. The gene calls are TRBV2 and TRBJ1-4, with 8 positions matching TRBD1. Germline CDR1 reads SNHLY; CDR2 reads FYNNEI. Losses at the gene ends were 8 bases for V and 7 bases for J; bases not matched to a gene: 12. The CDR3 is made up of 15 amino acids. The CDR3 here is CASGDAGGAGEKLFF. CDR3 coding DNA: TGTGCCAGCGGAGACGCAGGGGGCGCGGGTGAAAAACTGTTTTTT.

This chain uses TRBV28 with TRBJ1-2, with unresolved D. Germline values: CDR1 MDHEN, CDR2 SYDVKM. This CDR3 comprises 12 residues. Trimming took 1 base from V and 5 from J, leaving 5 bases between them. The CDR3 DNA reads TGTGCCAGCAGTTTATCTGAATATGGCTACACCTTC. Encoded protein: CASSLSEYGYTF.

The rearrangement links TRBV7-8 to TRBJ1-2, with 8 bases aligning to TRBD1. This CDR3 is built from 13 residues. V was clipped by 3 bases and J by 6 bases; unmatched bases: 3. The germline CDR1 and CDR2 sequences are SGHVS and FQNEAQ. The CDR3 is CASSLTGEDGYTF. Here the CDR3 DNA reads TGTGCCAGCAGCTTGACAGGGGAGGATGGCTACACCTTC.

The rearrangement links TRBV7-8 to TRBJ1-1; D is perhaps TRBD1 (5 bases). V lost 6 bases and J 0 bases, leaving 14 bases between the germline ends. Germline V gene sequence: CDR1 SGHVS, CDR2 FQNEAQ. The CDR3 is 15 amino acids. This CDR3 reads CASSFSQGLNTEAFF. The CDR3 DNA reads TGTGCCAGCAGTTTCTCCCAGGGACTGAACACTGAAGCTTTCTTT.

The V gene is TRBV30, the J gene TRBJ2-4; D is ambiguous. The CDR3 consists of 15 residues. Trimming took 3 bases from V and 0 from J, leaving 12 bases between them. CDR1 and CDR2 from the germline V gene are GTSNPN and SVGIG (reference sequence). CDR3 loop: CAWRDPGIAKNIQYF. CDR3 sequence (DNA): TGTGCCTGGAGAGACCCGGGCATAGCCAAAAACATTCAGTACTTC.

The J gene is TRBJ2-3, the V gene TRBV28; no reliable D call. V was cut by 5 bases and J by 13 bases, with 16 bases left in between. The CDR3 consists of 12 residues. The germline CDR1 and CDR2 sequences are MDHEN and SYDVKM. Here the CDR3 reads CASSPPKRSEYF. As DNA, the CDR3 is TGTGCCAGCAGTCCCCCGAAGCGCTCGGAGTATTTT.

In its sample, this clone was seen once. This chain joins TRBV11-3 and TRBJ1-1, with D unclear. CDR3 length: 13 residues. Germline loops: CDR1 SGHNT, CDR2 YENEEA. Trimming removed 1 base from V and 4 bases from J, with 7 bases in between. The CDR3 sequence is CASSLGVSTEAFF. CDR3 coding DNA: TGTGCCAGCAGCTTAGGGGTTTCCACTGAAGCTTTCTTT.

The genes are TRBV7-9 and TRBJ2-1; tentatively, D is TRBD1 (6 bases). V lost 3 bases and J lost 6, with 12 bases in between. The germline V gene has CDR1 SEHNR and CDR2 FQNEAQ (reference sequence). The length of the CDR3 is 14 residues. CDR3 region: CASSFDRRSNEQFF. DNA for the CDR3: TGTGCCAGCAGCTTCGACAGGAGAAGCAATGAGCAGTTCTTC.

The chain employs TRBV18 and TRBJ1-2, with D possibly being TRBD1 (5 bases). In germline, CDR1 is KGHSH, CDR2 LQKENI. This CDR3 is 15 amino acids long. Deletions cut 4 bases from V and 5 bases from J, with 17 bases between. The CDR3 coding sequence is TGTGCCAGCTCACTCCTGGTTGGAGGGGAGTATGGCTACACCTTC. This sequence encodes CASSLLVGGEYGYTF.